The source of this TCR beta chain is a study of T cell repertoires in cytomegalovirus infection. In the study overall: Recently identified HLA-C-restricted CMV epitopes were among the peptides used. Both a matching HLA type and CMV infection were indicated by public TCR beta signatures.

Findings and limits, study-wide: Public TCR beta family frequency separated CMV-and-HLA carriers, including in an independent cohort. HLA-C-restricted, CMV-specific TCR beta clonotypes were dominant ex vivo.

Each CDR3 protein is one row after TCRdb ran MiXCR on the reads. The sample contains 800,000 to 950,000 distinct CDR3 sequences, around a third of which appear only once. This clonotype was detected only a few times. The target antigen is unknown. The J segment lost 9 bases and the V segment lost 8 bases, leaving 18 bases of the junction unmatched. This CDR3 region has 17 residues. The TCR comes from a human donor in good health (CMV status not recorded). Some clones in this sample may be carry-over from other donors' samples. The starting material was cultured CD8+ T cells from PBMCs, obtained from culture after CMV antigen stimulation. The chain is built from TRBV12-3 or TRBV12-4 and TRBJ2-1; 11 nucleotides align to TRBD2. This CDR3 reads CASGGPLAGGPISEQFF. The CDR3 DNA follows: TGTGCCAGCGGTGGCCCCTTAGCGGGGGGGCCTATTAGTGAGCAGTTCTTC.